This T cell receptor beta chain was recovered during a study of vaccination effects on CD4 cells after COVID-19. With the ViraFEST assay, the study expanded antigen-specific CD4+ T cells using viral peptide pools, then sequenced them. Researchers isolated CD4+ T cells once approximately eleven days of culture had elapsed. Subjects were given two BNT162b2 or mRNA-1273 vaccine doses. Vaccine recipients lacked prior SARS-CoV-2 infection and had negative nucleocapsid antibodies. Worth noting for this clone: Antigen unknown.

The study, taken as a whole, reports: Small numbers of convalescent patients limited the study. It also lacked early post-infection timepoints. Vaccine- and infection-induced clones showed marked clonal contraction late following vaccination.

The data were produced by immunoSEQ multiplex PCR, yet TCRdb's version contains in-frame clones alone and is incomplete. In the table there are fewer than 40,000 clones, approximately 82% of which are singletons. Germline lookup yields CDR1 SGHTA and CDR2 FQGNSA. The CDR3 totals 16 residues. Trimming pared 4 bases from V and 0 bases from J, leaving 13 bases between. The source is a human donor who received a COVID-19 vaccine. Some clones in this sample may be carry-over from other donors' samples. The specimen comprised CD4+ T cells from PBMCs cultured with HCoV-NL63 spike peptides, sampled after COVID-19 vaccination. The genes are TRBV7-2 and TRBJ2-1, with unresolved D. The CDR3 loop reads CASSYSSLSSYNEQFF. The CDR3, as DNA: TGTGCCAGCAGCTACTCATCTCTAAGCTCCTACAATGAGCAGTTCTTC.